This TCR beta chain was documented in a study of blood T cells in healthy people across ages. Notes on the study in general: The study found more naive CD4+ cells and higher diversity in long-lived than aged donors. TCR beta diversity per million T cells fell roughly linearly with age.

Healthy Caucasian individuals from Russia aged 6 to 90 were enrolled as donors. Total RNA was isolated from each sample in quantities of at least 5 micrograms. Germline loops: CDR1 MDHEN, CDR2 SYDVKM. The V and J ends lost 8 bases and 6 bases respectively, with 9 bases between them. The CDR3 extends over 11 amino acids. Using a J-beta primer mix together with a sample-barcoded 5' primer, a second PCR was run for about 6 to 12 cycles. TCRdb called the 5' RACE reads again in MiXCR, with one record for every CDR3 protein. In the table there are 850,000 to 1,000,000 distinct CDR3 sequences, just over 50% of which are singletons. Concerning this clonotype: Its target is unknown.

The specimen was blood. The rearrangement joins TRBV28 to TRBJ2-3, with D hard to call. The sequence was collected from a woman aged 60-75 years in good health. This chain's CDR3 is CASFSADTQYF. The DNA of the CDR3 is TGTGCCAGCTTTTCGGCGGATACGCAGTATTTT.